Listed here are 7 T cell receptor beta chains from one sample, sequenced in a study of T cell responses to AZD1222 COVID-19 vaccine. The repertoire was sequenced with immunoSEQ multiplex PCR; TCRdb's copy has only in-frame clones and lacks some. In total, the table holds around 140,000 clones. Sequenced: peripheral blood. Every receptor here comes from an adult in good health.

V gene TRBV2 combines with J gene TRBJ1-2, with D possibly matching TRBD1 (5 bases). V lost 2 bases and J 6 bases, leaving 7 bases between the germline ends. CDR3 length: 12 residues. Germline-derived CDR1 and CDR2 are SNHLY and FYNNEI. The CDR3 here is CASSEQGNGYTF. Here the CDR3 DNA reads TGTGCCAGCAGTGAACAGGGTAATGGCTACACCTTC.

The chain employs TRBV24-1 and TRBJ2-3; D perhaps matches TRBD1 (5 bases). The CDR3 contains 15 residues. V was pared by 4 bases and J by 1 base, with 11 bases between. The germline CDR1 and CDR2 sequences are KGHDR and SFDVKD. The CDR3 nucleotides read TGTGCCACCAGTGAATCGACAGAGCGCACAGATACGCAGTATTTT. Encoded protein: CATSESTERTDTQYF.

This rearrangement joins TRBV12-1 to TRBJ2-2; TRBD2, the table's D call, was not compared with the DNA. TRBV12-1 is termed a pseudogene. The CDR3 runs to 12 residues. The CDR3 nucleotides read TGTGCCAGCAGCCCGGGCACCGGGGAGCTGTTTTTT. It specifies CASSPGTGELFF.

The chain is built from TRBV2 and TRBJ2-5, with D maybe TRBD2 (5 bases). Germline V gene lookup returns CDR1 SNHLY and CDR2 FYNNEI. V shed 3 bases and J shed 5 bases, with 10 bases lying between them. The CDR3 covers 13 residues. The CDR3 DNA sequence: TGTGCCAGCAGTGACCTCAGAGGGGAGACCCAGTACTTC. It yields the protein CASSDLRGETQYF.

The V and J genes are TRBV11-3 and TRBJ2-5, with D possibly TRBD2 on 6 matching bases. CDR1 is SGHNT and CDR2 is YENEEA in the germline V gene. The V and J ends lost 10 bases and 5 bases respectively, with 17 bases between them. The CDR3 length is 13 residues. The CDR3: CATGTSGIETQYF. CDR3 nucleotide sequence: TGTGCCACAGGGACTTCAGGGATTGAGACCCAGTACTTC. Together with reference TRBV11-3 and TRBJ2-5, the CDR3 gives the full variable domain: EAGVVQSPRYKIIEKKQPVAFWCNPISGHNTLYWYLQNLGQGPELLIRYENEEAVDDSQLPKDRFSAERLKGVDSTLKIQPAELGDSAVYLCATGTSGIETQYFGPGTRLLVL.

The chain recombines TRBV5-8 with TRBJ2-7; TRBD1 matches at 9 bases. After removal of 6 bases from V and 4 bases from J, the junction contained 11 bases not matched to a gene. This CDR3 has 15 residues. Looked up from germline, CDR1 is SGHTS and CDR2 is YDEGEE. As DNA, the CDR3 is TGTGCCAGCACCCGGACAGGGGCGACGAAATACGAGCAGTACTTC. Protein sequence: CASTRTGATKYEQYF.

The CDR3 coding sequence is TGTGCCAGTAGTGTCACACTCACAGGGGGCCTATACGAGCAGTACTTC. Residues: CASSVTLTGGLYEQYF. The chain combines TRBV19 with TRBJ2-7, with 9 positions matching TRBD1. The CDR3 runs to 16 residues. The germline gives CDR1 LNHDA, CDR2 SQIVND (reference sequence). J was trimmed by 4 bases and V by 5 bases; bases with no gene match: 12. The whole variable domain, filled in from reference TRBV19 and TRBJ2-7, reads DGGITQSPKYLFRKEGQNVTLSCEQNLNHDAMYWYRQDPGQGLRLIYYSQIVNDFQKGDIAEGYSVSREKKESFPLTVTSAQKNPTAFYLCASSVTLTGGLYEQYFGPGTRLTVT.